Described below is a single T cell receptor beta chain sequence and its context. What it binds is unknown. Expressed TCRB transcripts were sequenced after all isolated RNA was converted to cDNA. The repertoire was sequenced with immunoSEQ multiplex PCR; TCRdb's copy has only in-frame clones and lacks some. The table records fewer than 350,000 clones, 15% of them present only once. This sample was included in a study of beta chain features in type 1 diabetes. Points from the study as a whole: Within each of all four CD4+ subsets, Type 1 diabetes patients had TCRB CDR3s that were moderately but significantly shorter.

About 110 mL of blood, on average, came from one heparinised draw per donor. Via CD45RO/CCR7/CD25/CD127/CD95/CD27, cells of the CD4+ naive, central memory, regulatory and stem cell-like memory subsets were sorted. The CDR3 runs 14 residues. Germline CDR1 reads SNHLY; CDR2 reads FYNNEI. J gave up 7 bases and V 7 bases, and 6 bases lay outside the gene matches. The V gene is TRBV2, the J gene TRBJ2-1, with 11 bases identical to TRBD2. This TCR derives from a man younger than 35 with type 1 diabetes. Sequencing was performed on naive CD4+ T cells from blood. As DNA, the CDR3 is TGTGCCAGCAAAGCAAGACTAGCGGGAAATGAGCAGTTCTTC. Protein sequence: CASKARLAGNEQFF. Combining the CDR3 with reference TRBV2 and TRBJ2-1 gives the whole variable domain EPEVTQTPSHQVTQMGQEVILRCVPISNHLYFYWYRQILGQKVEFLVSFYNNEISEKSEIFDDQFSVERPDGSNFTLKIRSTKLEDSAMYFCASKARLAGNEQFFGPGTRLTVL.